These T cell receptor beta chains were read from a single sample in a study of identical twins. Each CDR3 protein gets one entry after TCRdb re-called the 5' RACE reads with MiXCR. The sample records 700,000 or so distinct CDR3 sequences, over 8.5% being singletons. The same sample was also studied in work on yellow fever vaccine responses in identical twins.

Input material: PBMCs. The receptors originated from a woman aged 18-29 years in good health. Each CDR3 is given with its conserved first and last residue. Clone size is given for some rows only: seen once, a few or many times, or a class if the clone is expanded.

>TRBV6-1|NA
CASSPRNRVGYEQYF
>TRBV24-1|few
CATNGDTGELFF
>TRBV24-1|many
CATSEMGGEYNEQFF
>TRBV12-3/TRBV12-4|NA
CASRGQGVTAEAFF
>TRBV24-1|NA
CATEPASGSDEQFF
>TRBV28|few
CASSLLQGANTGELFF
>TRBV14|many
CASSQGFRTDTQYF
>TRBV29-1|NA
CSVEGLETQYF
>TRBV27|many
CASSFLTSEDNEQFF
>TRBV6-4|NA
CASSERLAGFTDTQYF
>TRBV6-1|once
CASSPQGSGYNEQFF